The sequence of this T cell receptor beta chain was determined in a study of cytomegalovirus exposure and HLA in healthy donors. Study background: Earlier, 95 million to 140 million unique TCR beta sequences were recovered from around 180 million T cells by an analysis. Genotyping of 430 or so donors showed that about 79% belonged to the Caucasian-associated ancestry cluster. Study conclusions and caveats: Later findings reportedly placed an Asian-associated ancestry cluster below the approximately 670-donor mean for N-insertions. In a later analysis, a missense DCLRE1C variant was linked to TCR beta V- and J-gene trimming.

PCR primers comprised 60 Vbeta and 13 Jbeta primers. The protocol was immunoSEQ multiplex PCR, while the TCRdb copy is restricted to in-frame clones and leaves out a portion. Of approximately 140,000 clones listed, around 76% were seen once; the top ten hold 2.5% to 3.5%. As regards this clone: Antigen: not known.

This CDR3 spans 13 amino acids. Germline assignment: CDR1 SEHNR and CDR2 FQNEAQ (reference sequence). Trimming removed 5 bases from V and 5 bases from J, with 9 bases in between. This clonotype was sampled from a male donor in good health and CMV-seronegative. Sequencing was carried out using PBMCs. The chain has TRBV7-9 and TRBJ2-2, with D perhaps matching TRBD2 (6 bases). Here the CDR3 DNA reads TGTGCCAGCAGCCCCCGGGGGACCGGGGAGCTGTTTTTT. Protein sequence: CASSPRGTGELFF.